This section outlines one T cell receptor beta chain sequence together with its context. This sample includes further DNA sequences coding for the same CDR3. This specimen belongs to a study of blood T cell repertoires in COVID-19. Overall study context: Some COVID-19 samples were acute and others convalescent; all came from the United States, Italy and Spain. T cells, B-cell-depleted T cells, or PBMCs supplied cDNA or gDNA.

CDR1 SGDLS and CDR2 YYNGEE come from the germline V gene. This CDR3 region has 14 residues. V shed 2 bases and J 1 base; nucleotides not matched to a gene: 3. As handled by the study authors: Using reference gene primer amplification, nucleated cell counts were estimated. Assay used: immunoSEQ multiplex PCR; TCRdb lists only in-frame clones, some missing. Clone size and the V and J calls come from that table; the DNA yielded D and trimming. Of 450,000 to 500,000 clones listed, 70% to 90% were seen once; the top ten hold 3% to 4%. This chain connects TRBV9 to TRBJ2-7; 7 bases agree with TRBD2. Sequences were obtained from peripheral blood. This TCR came from a human donor in a cohort sampled during active COVID-19. DNA for the CDR3: TGTGCCAGCAGCGTGGCTAGCGGATCCTACGAGCAGTACTTC. Protein sequence: CASSVASGSYEQYF.